This TCR beta chain came from a study of metastatic and nonmetastatic thyroid tumors. There are 13 residues in the CDR3. Germline trimming cut 0 bases from V and 4 bases from J; bases unmatched to any gene: 2. Germline values: CDR1 GTSNPN, CDR2 SVGIG (reference sequence). TCRdb re-called clones via MiXCR from the PCR reads. This table has tens of thousands of clones, about 17% appearing once. Patients had received no treatment of any kind before thyroid surgery. This clone was recorded many times. V usage is TRBV30 and J usage is TRBJ1-2, with 7 nucleotides matching TRBD1. The receptor's source is a male donor with papillary thyroid cancer or a benign thyroid nodule (not recorded which). Some clones in this sample may be carry-over from other donors' samples. The sequenced material came from blood. The CDR3 nucleotides read TGTGCCTGGAGTGTAGGGGGCGGCTATGGCTACACCTTC. Amino acid sequence: CAWSVGGGYGYTF.